The TCR beta chain described here comes from a study of blood T cell repertoires in COVID-19. There are 15 residues in the CDR3. V was pared by 3 bases and J by 6 bases, with 14 bases between. CDR1 is KGHSH and CDR2 is LQKENI in the germline V gene. Profiled with immunoSEQ multiplex PCR; TCRdb holds only in-frame clones, not every one. The top ten hold 7.5% to 9% of the sample, which has 200,000 to 300,000 clones, roughly 80% seen once. V and J are TRBV18 and TRBJ2-2, with a weak D call TRBD1 (6 bases). Sample: peripheral blood. The receptor was derived from an elderly woman with acute or convalescent COVID-19. The CDR3 nucleotides are TGTGCCAGCTCACCCCAACAGGGTTCCCCCGGGGAGCTGTTTTTT. Its protein product is CASSPQQGSPGELFF. The variable domain in full, with the rest retrieved from reference TRBV18 and TRBJ2-2, is NAGVMQNPRHLVRRRGQEARLRCSPMKGHSHVYWYRQLPEEGLKFMVYLQKENIIDESGMPKERFSAEFPKEGPSILRIQQVVRGDSAAYFCASSPQQGSPGELFFGEGSRLTVL.